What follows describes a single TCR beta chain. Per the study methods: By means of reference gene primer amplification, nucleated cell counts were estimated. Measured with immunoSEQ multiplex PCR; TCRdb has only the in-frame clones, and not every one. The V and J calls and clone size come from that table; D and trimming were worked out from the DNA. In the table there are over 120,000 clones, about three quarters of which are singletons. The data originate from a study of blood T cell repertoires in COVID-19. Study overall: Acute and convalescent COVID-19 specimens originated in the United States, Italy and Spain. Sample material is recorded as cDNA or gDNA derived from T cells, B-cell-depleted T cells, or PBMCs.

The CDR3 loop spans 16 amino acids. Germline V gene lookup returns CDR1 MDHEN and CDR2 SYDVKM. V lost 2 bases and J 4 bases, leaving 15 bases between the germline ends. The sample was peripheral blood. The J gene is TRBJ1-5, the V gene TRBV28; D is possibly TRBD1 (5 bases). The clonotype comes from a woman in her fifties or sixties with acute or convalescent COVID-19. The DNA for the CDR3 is TGTGCCAGCAGTTTAATTGCGCCGGCAGGGAATCAGCCCCAGCATTTT. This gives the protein CASSLIAPAGNQPQHF.